What follows describes a single TCR beta chain. A deep-level run was used for the assay. The authors split each subset's genomic DNA evenly across several immunoSEQ plates. Only in-frame clones appear in the TCRdb table, and some are missing; sequencing was by immunoSEQ multiplex PCR. The sample consists of more than 2,000,000 clones, 85% to 95% of them appearing once. This sample was included in a study of shared clonotypes between healthy human individuals. Study-wide context: Used for every donor were three CD4 naive, three CD4 memory, two CD8 naive and one CD8 memory plate.

The sample comprised naive CD4+ T cells from PBMCs. As to subset: CD45RA+ positively selected. The origin of this receptor is a man aged 18-30 years in good health. Some clones in this sample may be carry-over from other donors' samples.

This CDR3 reads CASSFRAGLKYEQYF. CDR3 DNA: TGTGCCAGCAGCTTCCGAGCGGGCCTTAAATACGAGCAGTACTTC. This sequence joins TRBV5-8 and TRBJ2-7, with a tentative D call TRBD2 (6 bases). Looked up from germline, CDR1 is SGHTS and CDR2 is YDEGEE. The CDR3 has 15 amino acids. The V and J ends lost 2 bases and 4 bases respectively, with 16 bases between them.